This entry concerns a single T cell receptor beta chain. Its binding antigen is unknown. Base qualities are not at hand, and no much larger clone is one base apart. Another Seattle source contributed samples from volunteer blood donors who had recovered from COVID-19. Whole blood was collected in K2EDTA tubes by collaborating institutions according to the institutions' own protocols. For TCRbeta analysis, collaborators shipped samples in one of three forms: frozen whole blood, isolated PBMCs, or DNA extracted from either of those sample types. TCRbeta CDR3 regions were amplified from genomic DNA using the immunoSEQ Assay, a bias-controlled multiplex PCR. As for the authors' bioinformatics: The number of nucleated cells in each sample was estimated from the amplification of reference gene primers within the assay. To quantify the absolute abundance of each unique TCRbeta CDR3 rearrangement, sequence reads were collapsed and filtered. For each sample, productive Simpson clonality was calculated as the square root of Simpson's diversity index across productive rearrangements. TCRdb stores this immuneACCESS table with in-frame sequences only. Part of the clones is absent; in the studies checked, under half of the shortfall reflects unresolved V genes, and no reason is known for the rest. V, J and clone size were drawn from that table, and D and trimming were deduced from the DNA. The sample contains 270,000 or so clones, 80% to 90% of them found a single time. Of the sample, 9.4% is held by the ten largest clones.

The sample originates from a study of blood T cell repertoires in COVID-19 (dated by TCRdb to the early 2020s). About the full investigation: The collaborator samples originated in the United States, Italy and Spain and spanned the acute and convalescent phases of COVID-19. The samples were drawn from the first 160 participants of the ongoing ImmuneRACE study and from some 1,300 subjects provided by 6 global collaborators. The dataset comprised deeply sampled blood TCRbeta repertoires from subjects exposed to, actively infected with, or recovered from COVID-19. Sample metadata almost always included a de-identified subject ID, COVID-19 status, age in years and sex. Where available, HLA class I and class II types were obtained from metadata supplied by the sample provider rather than from assay-based typing. The repertoires were made available in a free public database intended to serve as a resource for research on the immune response to SARS-CoV-2. The prospective study material was composed of cDNA or gDNA derived from T cells, B-cell-depleted T cells, or PBMCs.

The paper as a whole reports these results and caveats: The quantity of clinical and demographic metadata differed by source and by participant and was supplied without curation.

The germline ends are 12 bases apart after V is trimmed by 10 bases and J by 2 bases. CDR1 LNHDA and CDR2 SQIVND are derived from the germline V gene (reference sequence). Taken from cysteine to phenylalanine, the CDR3 has 14 residues. The retained sequence is limited to the CDR3, 42 bases, with the frame set at the first base. This TCR came from a woman between 50 and 59 years old who had recovered from COVID-19. Sequencing input: peripheral blood. The rearranged chain carries TRBV19 and TRBJ2-6; TRBD1 is a weak D gene call, 6 bases matching. The CDR3 region has the sequence CATHRDPGANVLTF. The DNA is TGTGCCACCCACAGGGACCCTGGGGCCAACGTCCTGACTTTC.